Sequencing of this T cell receptor (beta chain) was carried out in a study of radiotherapy plus CTLA-4 blockade in lung cancer. Across the whole study: Objective responses were recorded in 15% to 20% of patients, with disease control recorded in 25% to 40%. Whole-study findings and limits: Clones of tumor-derived TCRs expanded in blood after radiotherapy plus ipilimumab. In blood, early T cell clone dynamics reportedly predicted response best, together with interferon-beta.

The CDR3 contains 14 residues. The germline CDR1 and CDR2 sequences are SGHAT and FQNNGV. Trimming cost V 3 bases and J 5 bases; bases outside gene matches: 6. The table came from immunoSEQ multiplex PCR; TCRdb's copy has only in-frame clones and leaves some out. The data hold some 60,000 clones, with roughly four fifths observed a single time. As regards this clone: The target antigen is unknown.

The chain has TRBV11-2 and TRBJ2-5; TRBD2 agrees at 7 bases. The clonotype was recovered from a human donor with non-small cell lung cancer who had a complete response to radiotherapy plus ipilimumab. The sample here was peripheral blood, taken from a patient treated with radiotherapy plus ipilimumab. The CDR3 DNA reads as TGTGCCAGCAGCTTTGGCGGGAGTAGGGAGACCCAGTACTTC. Its protein product is CASSFGGSRETQYF.